This T cell receptor beta chain was found in a study of early T cells in non-severe SARS-CoV-2 infection. Findings and limits, study-wide: Sequences matched to VDJdb favored anti-spike CD8 responses, while private and CD4 specificities were missed.

CDR3 length: 14 residues. V gave up 1 base and J gave up 5 bases, with 11 bases separating them. Germline lookup yields CDR1 LGHDT and CDR2 YNNKEL (reference sequence). The TCR library protocol was used to attach unique molecular identifiers. These identifiers were attached to individual cDNA molecules. TCRdb reanalysed the 5' RACE reads using MiXCR and keeps one entry per CDR3 protein. The data show approximately 73,000 distinct CDR3 sequences, around 13% seen once. In regard to this clonotype: The antigen is unknown.

The sequencing input was whole blood. This receptor was obtained from an adult who was a healthcare worker with PCR-confirmed SARS-CoV-2 infection or an uninfected control (not recorded which). The V gene is TRBV3-1, the J gene TRBJ1-1; a weak D match, TRBD1 (5 bases). CDR3 sequence: CASSQVGGETEAFF. CDR3 nucleotide sequence: TGTGCCAGCAGCCAAGTGGGGGGGGAGACTGAAGCTTTCTTT.